Listed below are T cell receptor beta chains from one sample, sequenced in a study of OX40 agonist ivuxolimab in advanced cancers. Profiling relied on immunoSEQ multiplex PCR, and the TCRdb table lists in-frame clones only, not all of them. The sample contains approximately 94,000 clones, 84% of which appear only once. The sample was CD4+ or CD8+ T cells sorted from blood, taken in a trial of the OX40 agonist ivuxolimab. All receptors come from an adult with an advanced solid tumor such as melanoma, head and neck, liver or kidney cancer. CDR3s include the opening cysteine and the closing phenylalanine or tryptophan. Each record gives: D gene, V gene, J gene, clone size, CDR3 length, CDR3 DNA, CDR3 protein. D genes are given only for firm matches. Part of the rows lack a size; the others show once, few, many or a class for expanded clones.

D: .; V: TRBV2; J: TRBJ1-1; size: .; length: 12; DNA: TGTGCCAGCAGATTAGGGGCCCCGCGAGCTTTCTTT; CDR3: CASRLGAPRAFF
D: .; V: TRBV5-5; J: TRBJ1-5; size: .; length: 15; DNA: TGTGCCAGCAGCGACGGGGCCAGGCTAAATCAGCCCCAGCATTTT; CDR3: CASSDGARLNQPQHF
D: TRBD1; V: TRBV10-3; J: TRBJ1-1; size: .; length: 16; DNA: TGTGCCATCAGTGGGTTACCGGGACAGGGGGGTACTGAAGCTTTCTTT; CDR3: CAISGLPGQGGTEAFF
D: .; V: TRBV29-1; J: TRBJ2-1; size: .; length: 14; DNA: TGCAGCGTTGAATTGCAGGAATCCTACAATGAGCAGTTCTTC; CDR3: CSVELQESYNEQFF
D: .; V: TRBV5-1; J: TRBJ1-5; size: .; length: 13; DNA: TGCGCCAGCAGTAAAGGCAGCAATCAGCCCCAGCATTTT; CDR3: CASSKGSNQPQHF
D: TRBD1; V: TRBV10-1; J: TRBJ1-4; size: .; length: 16; DNA: TGCGCCAGCAGTGAGTCCGGGACAGCGCCTAATGAAAAACTGTTTTTT; CDR3: CASSESGTAPNEKLFF
D: .; V: TRBV5-1; J: TRBJ2-2; size: .; length: 14; DNA: TGCGCCAGCAGACTACTGGTGAACACCGGGGAGCTGTTTTTT; CDR3: CASRLLVNTGELFF
D: TRBD1; V: TRBV28; J: TRBJ1-1; size: .; length: 13; DNA: TGTGCCAGCAGTTCTCCAGGGGGGGCCGGAGCTTTCTTT; CDR3: CASSSPGGAGAFF
D: .; V: TRBV7-9; J: TRBJ2-3; size: .; length: 15; DNA: TGTGCCAGCAGTACAGGGTGGACAGACACAGATACGCAGTATTTT; CDR3: CASSTGWTDTDTQYF
D: .; V: TRBV5-4; J: TRBJ2-3; size: once; length: 12; DNA: TGTGCCAGCAGCTTGGTTACAGATACGCAGTATTTT; CDR3: CASSLVTDTQYF
D: .; V: TRBV7-3; J: TRBJ1-3; size: .; length: 17; DNA: TGTGCCAGCAGCTTAGGGGGTCCCCGGGAGCCGGGAAACACCATATATTTT; CDR3: CASSLGGPREPGNTIYF
D: .; V: TRBV11-2; J: TRBJ1-2; size: .; length: 13; DNA: TGTGCCAGCAGCCCCCCCACAGGGATTGGCTACACCTTC; CDR3: CASSPPTGIGYTF
D: .; V: TRBV7-9; J: TRBJ2-7; size: .; length: 14; DNA: TGTGCCAGCAGTCTTAACGAGGGGTTCTACGAGCAGTACTTC; CDR3: CASSLNEGFYEQYF
D: TRBD2; V: TRBV5-4; J: TRBJ2-5; size: .; length: 15; DNA: TGTGCCAGCAGCTTAGCGGGGGAGAACCAAGAGACCCAGTACTTC; CDR3: CASSLAGENQETQYF
D: TRBD1; V: TRBV28; J: TRBJ1-5; size: .; length: 14; DNA: TGTGCCAGCAGTCCTGACAGGGAGGATCAGCCCCAGCATTTT; CDR3: CASSPDREDQPQHF
D: .; V: TRBV7-3; J: TRBJ2-1; size: few; length: 13; DNA: TGTGCCAGCAGCTTTTCTTCCGGCAATGAGCAGTTCTTC; CDR3: CASSFSSGNEQFF
D: .; V: TRBV27; J: TRBJ1-6; size: few; length: 14; DNA: TGTGCCAGCAGTAAAGTAACAGGAAATTCACCCCTCCACTTT; CDR3: CASSKVTGNSPLHF
D: .; V: TRBV6-6; J: TRBJ1-3; size: .; length: 15; DNA: TGTGCCAGCAGTTACTTTACAGGTTCTGGAAACACCATATATTTT; CDR3: CASSYFTGSGNTIYF
D: .; V: TRBV14; J: TRBJ1-1; size: .; length: 13; DNA: TGTGCCAGCAGCCAGGGGCCGAGGACTGAAGCTTTCTTT; CDR3: CASSQGPRTEAFF
D: .; V: TRBV5-6; J: TRBJ1-1; size: .; length: 15; DNA: TGTGCCAGCAGCTTCATGGGGCGCATGAACACTGAAGCTTTCTTT; CDR3: CASSFMGRMNTEAFF
D: .; V: TRBV5-1; J: TRBJ1-3; size: .; length: 16; DNA: TGCGCCAGCAGCTTGGGTTGGGGAAGCTCTGGAAACACCATATATTTT; CDR3: CASSLGWGSSGNTIYF
D: .; V: TRBV2; J: TRBJ2-2; size: .; length: 16; DNA: TGTGCCAGCAGTGAATTCGGGGGCTCGAACACCGGGGAGCTGTTTTTT; CDR3: CASSEFGGSNTGELFF
D: .; V: TRBV11-1; J: TRBJ2-3; size: .; length: 15; DNA: TGTGCCAGCAGCTTAGGGACCACCGGCACAGATACGCAGTATTTT; CDR3: CASSLGTTGTDTQYF
D: .; V: TRBV11-1; J: TRBJ1-1; size: .; length: 15; DNA: TGTGCCAGCAGCTTCACCACTGCTACCGAGGCTGAAGCTTTCTTT; CDR3: CASSFTTATEAEAFF
D: TRBD1; V: TRBV7-6; J: TRBJ1-1; size: .; length: 14; DNA: TGTGCCAGCAGCCCTGACAGGGGTGGCACTGAAGCTTTCTTT; CDR3: CASSPDRGGTEAFF
D: .; V: TRBV5-1; J: TRBJ2-3; size: .; length: 14; DNA: TGCGCCAGCAGCCGCGACAGCTTCACAGATACGCAGTATTTT; CDR3: CASSRDSFTDTQYF
D: .; V: TRBV7-2; J: TRBJ1-1; size: once; length: 12; DNA: TGTGCCAGCAGTGAAGGACTCGGAGAAGCTTTCTTT; CDR3: CASSEGLGEAFF
D: .; V: TRBV29-1; J: TRBJ2-5; size: .; length: 10; DNA: TGCAGCGTTTCCCAAGAGACCCAGTACTTC; CDR3: CSVSQETQYF
D: .; V: TRBV6-5; J: TRBJ1-6; size: .; length: 15; DNA: TGTGCCAGCAGTCTCGACCCTGCCTATAATTCACCCCTCCACTTT; CDR3: CASSLDPAYNSPLHF
D: .; V: TRBV5-4; J: TRBJ1-2; size: .; length: 15; DNA: TGTGCCAGCAGCGGGCAGGGGAATGCTAACTATGGCTACACCTTC; CDR3: CASSGQGNANYGYTF
D: TRBD1; V: TRBV25-1; J: TRBJ1-5; size: once; length: 15; DNA: TGTGCCACCCAAGCCGGGACAGGGGGCGGCCAGCCCCAGCATTTT; CDR3: CATQAGTGGGQPQHF
D: .; V: TRBV7-2; J: TRBJ1-1; size: once; length: 14; DNA: TGTGCCAGCAGCTTAGAAGGGGGAAGAGGGGAAGCTTTCTTT; CDR3: CASSLEGGRGEAFF
D: TRBD2; V: TRBV9; J: TRBJ2-1; size: .; length: 15; DNA: TGTGCCAGCAGTGGAGATAGCGGGGCCTACAATGAGCAGTTCTTC; CDR3: CASSGDSGAYNEQFF
D: TRBD1; V: TRBV18; J: TRBJ1-3; size: .; length: 16; DNA: TGTGCCAGCTCGCCGGGACAGGGCTTCTCTGGAAACACCATATATTTT; CDR3: CASSPGQGFSGNTIYF
D: .; V: TRBV5-4; J: TRBJ1-2; size: few; length: 13; DNA: TGTGCCAGCAGCTTCGAGGGCAGTAGAGGCTACACCTTC; CDR3: CASSFEGSRGYTF
D: .; V: TRBV6-6; J: TRBJ2-6; size: .; length: 16; DNA: TGTGCCAGCACCACCCGACAGATCTCTGGGGCCAACGTCCTGACTTTC; CDR3: CASTTRQISGANVLTF
D: TRBD1; V: TRBV4-3; J: TRBJ2-3; size: .; length: 15; DNA: TGCGCCAGCAGCCACCAGACAGGGGGCACAGATACGCAGTATTTT; CDR3: CASSHQTGGTDTQYF
D: .; V: TRBV7-2; J: TRBJ2-5; size: .; length: 15; DNA: TGTGCCAGCAGCCTCTCAGGGAGATCCGAAGAGACCCAGTACTTC; CDR3: CASSLSGRSEETQYF
D: TRBD1; V: TRBV9; J: TRBJ1-2; size: .; length: 15; DNA: TGTGCCAGCAGCGCCGACAGGGGCATTGGCTATGGCTACACCTTC; CDR3: CASSADRGIGYGYTF
D: TRBD1; V: TRBV28; J: TRBJ2-7; size: .; length: 15; DNA: TGTGCCAGCAGTTTATCGGACAGGGGGCGGAACGAGCAGTACTTC; CDR3: CASSLSDRGRNEQYF
D: .; V: TRBV11-3; J: TRBJ2-2; size: .; length: 13; DNA: TGTGCCAGCACTTGGGGGAACACCGGGGAGCTGTTTTTT; CDR3: CASTWGNTGELFF
D: .; V: TRBV6-6; J: TRBJ1-3; size: few; length: 14; DNA: TGTGCCAGCAGTCAAGGGGGGTCTGGAAACACCATATATTTT; CDR3: CASSQGGSGNTIYF
D: .; V: TRBV5-5; J: TRBJ2-2; size: .; length: 16; DNA: TGTGCCAGCAGCGGACTCGATTTCCGGGACACCGGGGAGCTGTTTTTT; CDR3: CASSGLDFRDTGELFF
D: .; V: TRBV4-3; J: TRBJ2-7; size: .; length: 15; DNA: TGCGCCAGCAGCCAAGATAGAAGGAGAACTGACGAGCAGTACTTC; CDR3: CASSQDRRRTDEQYF
D: TRBD1; V: TRBV18; J: TRBJ2-2; size: .; length: 16; DNA: TGTGCCAGCTCAGACGGGACAGGGGATATGGCCGGGGAGCTGTTTTTT; CDR3: CASSDGTGDMAGELFF
D: TRBD1; V: TRBV6-1; J: TRBJ1-1; size: .; length: 15; DNA: TGTGCCAGCAGCATTCTACAGGGGTTTGACACTGAAGCTTTCTTT; CDR3: CASSILQGFDTEAFF
D: .; V: TRBV28; J: TRBJ1-5; size: .; length: 12; DNA: TGTGCCACCTGGGGCGGGGGTCAGCCCCAGCATTTT; CDR3: CATWGGGQPQHF
D: .; V: TRBV28; J: TRBJ1-2; size: .; length: 15; DNA: TGTGCCAGCAGTTTCACGGGACGGGGGAGGTCTGGCTACACCTTC; CDR3: CASSFTGRGRSGYTF
D: .; V: TRBV7-2; J: TRBJ2-7; size: .; length: 14; DNA: TGTGCCAGCAGCTCAGATGACAGATCCTACGAGCAGTACTTC; CDR3: CASSSDDRSYEQYF
D: .; V: TRBV7-2; J: TRBJ1-1; size: few; length: 12; DNA: TGTGCCAGCAGGCGACAGAACACTGAAGCTTTCTTT; CDR3: CASRRQNTEAFF
D: .; V: TRBV12-5; J: TRBJ1-1; size: .; length: 12; DNA: TGTGCTAGTGGCCATGGGACCGCCGGGGCTTTCTTT; CDR3: CASGHGTAGAFF
D: .; V: TRBV11-2; J: TRBJ2-5; size: .; length: 13; DNA: TGTGCCAGCAGCTTATTGACATCAGAGACCCAGTACTTC; CDR3: CASSLLTSETQYF
D: TRBD1; V: TRBV18; J: TRBJ1-2; size: few; length: 16; DNA: TGTGCCAGCTCCAACGGACAGGGGGCAGACAACTATGGCTACACCTTC; CDR3: CASSNGQGADNYGYTF